Described below is a single T cell receptor (beta chain) sequence and its context. The donors were part of the roughly 130-subject validation cohort, which stood apart from the approximately 700-subject first cohort. Looked up from germline, CDR1 is SGDLS and CDR2 is YYNGEE. Germline trimming cut 2 bases from V and 5 bases from J; bases unmatched to any gene: 6. The CDR3 covers 14 residues. These data are taken from a study of cytomegalovirus exposure and HLA in healthy donors. Profiling relied on immunoSEQ multiplex PCR, and the TCRdb table lists in-frame clones only, not all of them. This sample has approximately 140,000 clones, with 70% to 90% found just once.

The chain combines TRBV9 with TRBJ2-5; TRBD1 matches at 7 bases. The sequence came from a young man in good health and CMV-seropositive. The sequenced sample was PBMCs. The CDR3 DNA follows: TGTGCCAGCAGCGTGATGGGGACAGTGGAGACCCAGTACTTC. This codes for CASSVMGTVETQYF.